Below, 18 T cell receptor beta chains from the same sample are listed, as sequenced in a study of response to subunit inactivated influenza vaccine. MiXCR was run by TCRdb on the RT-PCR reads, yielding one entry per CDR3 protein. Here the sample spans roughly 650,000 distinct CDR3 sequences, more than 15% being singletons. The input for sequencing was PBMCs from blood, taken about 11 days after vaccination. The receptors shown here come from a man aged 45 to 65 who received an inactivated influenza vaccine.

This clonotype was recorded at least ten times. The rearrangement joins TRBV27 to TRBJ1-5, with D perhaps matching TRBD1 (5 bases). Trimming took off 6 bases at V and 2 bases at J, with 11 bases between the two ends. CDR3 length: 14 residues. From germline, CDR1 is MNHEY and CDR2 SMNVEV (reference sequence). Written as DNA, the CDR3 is TGTGCCAGCAGGGGGTTGGGGGGCAATCAGCCCCAGCATTTT. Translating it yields CASRGLGGNQPQHF.

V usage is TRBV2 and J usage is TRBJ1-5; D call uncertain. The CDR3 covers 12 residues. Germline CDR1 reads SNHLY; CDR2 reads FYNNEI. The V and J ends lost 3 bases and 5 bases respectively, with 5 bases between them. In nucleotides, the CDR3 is TGTGCCAGCAGTGAGGGCGATCAGCCCCAGCATTTT. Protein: CASSEGDQPQHF. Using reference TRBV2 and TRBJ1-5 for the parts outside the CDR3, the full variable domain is EPEVTQTPSHQVTQMGQEVILRCVPISNHLYFYWYRQILGQKVEFLVSFYNNEISEKSEIFDDQFSVERPDGSNFTLKIRSTKLEDSAMYFCASSEGDQPQHFGDGTRLSIL.

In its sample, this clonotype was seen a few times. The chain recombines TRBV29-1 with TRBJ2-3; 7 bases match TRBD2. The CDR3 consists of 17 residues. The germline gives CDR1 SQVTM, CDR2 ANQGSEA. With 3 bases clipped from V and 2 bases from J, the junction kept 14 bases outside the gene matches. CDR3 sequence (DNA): TGCAGCGTTGAGGCCCGACTAGCTCCACCTTACACAGATACGCAGTATTTT. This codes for CSVEARLAPPYTDTQYF.

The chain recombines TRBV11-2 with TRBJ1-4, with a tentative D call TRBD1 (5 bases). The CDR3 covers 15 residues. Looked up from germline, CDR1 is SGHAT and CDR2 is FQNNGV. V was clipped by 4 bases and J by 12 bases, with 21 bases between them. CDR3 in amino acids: CASSSGTSAGEELFF. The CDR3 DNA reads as TGTGCCAGCAGCTCAGGGACGTCGGCGGGGGAGGAACTGTTTTTT.

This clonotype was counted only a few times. CDR3 protein: CASSFIPYEQYF. CDR3 in DNA: TGTGCCAGCAGTTTTATCCCCTACGAGCAGTACTTC. The V call is TRBV28, the J call TRBJ2-7, with D unclear. Trimming stripped 3 bases from V and 2 bases from J, with 5 bases between. The CDR3 contains 12 residues. Looked up from germline, CDR1 is MDHEN and CDR2 is SYDVKM.

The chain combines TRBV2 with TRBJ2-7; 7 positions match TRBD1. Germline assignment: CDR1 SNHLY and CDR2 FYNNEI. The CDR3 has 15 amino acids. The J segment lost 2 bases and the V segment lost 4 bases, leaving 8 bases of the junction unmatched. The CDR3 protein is CASSGAEGAPYEQYF. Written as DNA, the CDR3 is TGTGCCAGCAGTGGGGCTGAGGGGGCCCCCTACGAGCAGTACTTC.

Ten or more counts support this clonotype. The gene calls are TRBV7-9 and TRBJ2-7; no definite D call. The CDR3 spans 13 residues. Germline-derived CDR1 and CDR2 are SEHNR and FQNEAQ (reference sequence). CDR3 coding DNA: TGTGCGAGCTTGGCGGAGAACTCCTACGAGCAGTACTTC. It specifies CASLAENSYEQYF. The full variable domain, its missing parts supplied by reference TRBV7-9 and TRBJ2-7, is DTGVSQNPRHKITKRGQNVTFRCDPISEHNRLYWYRQTLGQGPEFLTYFQNEAQLEKSRLLSDRFSAERPKGSFSTLEIQRTEQGDSAMYLCASLAENSYEQYFGPGTRLTVT.

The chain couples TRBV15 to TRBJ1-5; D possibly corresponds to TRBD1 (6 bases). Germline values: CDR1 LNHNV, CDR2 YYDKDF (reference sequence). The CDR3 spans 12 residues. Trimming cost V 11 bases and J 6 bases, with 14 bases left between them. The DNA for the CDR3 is TGTGCCTCCGGGGGCGCGGGTCAGCCCCAGCATTTT. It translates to CASGGAGQPQHF.

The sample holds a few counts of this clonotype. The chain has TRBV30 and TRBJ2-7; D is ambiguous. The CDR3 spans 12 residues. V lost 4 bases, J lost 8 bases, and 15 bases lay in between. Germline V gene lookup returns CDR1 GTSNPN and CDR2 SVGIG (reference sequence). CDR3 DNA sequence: TGTGCCTGGATGGGCAGCTCCCCCAAGCAGTACTTC. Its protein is CAWMGSSPKQYF.

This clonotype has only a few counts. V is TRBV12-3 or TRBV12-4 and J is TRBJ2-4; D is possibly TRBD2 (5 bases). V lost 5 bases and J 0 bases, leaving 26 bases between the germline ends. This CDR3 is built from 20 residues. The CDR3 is CASSRGLRRLADLAKNIQYF. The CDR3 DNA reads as TGTGCCAGCAGTCGAGGACTGCGAAGACTCGCCGATCTAGCCAAAAACATTCAGTACTTC.

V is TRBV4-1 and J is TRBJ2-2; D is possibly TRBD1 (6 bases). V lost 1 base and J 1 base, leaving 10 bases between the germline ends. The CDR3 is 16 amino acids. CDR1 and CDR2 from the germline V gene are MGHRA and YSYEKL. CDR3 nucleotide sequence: TGCGCCAGCAGCCAAGTTGGGGGCTTGAACACCGGGGAGCTGTTTTTT. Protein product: CASSQVGGLNTGELFF.

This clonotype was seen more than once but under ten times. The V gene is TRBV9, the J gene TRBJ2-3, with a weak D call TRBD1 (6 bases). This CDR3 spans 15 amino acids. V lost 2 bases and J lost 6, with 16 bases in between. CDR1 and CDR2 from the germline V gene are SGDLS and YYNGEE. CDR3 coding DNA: TGTGCCAGCAGCGTGGGGGTGGGGGCTTCCGATACGCAGTATTTT. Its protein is CASSVGVGASDTQYF.

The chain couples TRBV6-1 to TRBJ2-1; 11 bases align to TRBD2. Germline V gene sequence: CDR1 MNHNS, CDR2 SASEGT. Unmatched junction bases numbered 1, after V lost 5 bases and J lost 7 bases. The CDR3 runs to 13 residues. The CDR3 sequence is CASSRLAGNEQFF. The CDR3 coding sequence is TGTGCCAGCAGTCGACTAGCGGGGAATGAGCAGTTCTTC.

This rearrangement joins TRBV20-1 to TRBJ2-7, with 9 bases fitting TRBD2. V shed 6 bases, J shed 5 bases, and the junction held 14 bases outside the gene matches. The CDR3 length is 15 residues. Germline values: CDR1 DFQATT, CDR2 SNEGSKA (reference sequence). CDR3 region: CSAPRRSGRGNEQYF. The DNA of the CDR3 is TGCAGTGCACCCAGACGTAGCGGGAGAGGAAACGAGCAGTACTTC.

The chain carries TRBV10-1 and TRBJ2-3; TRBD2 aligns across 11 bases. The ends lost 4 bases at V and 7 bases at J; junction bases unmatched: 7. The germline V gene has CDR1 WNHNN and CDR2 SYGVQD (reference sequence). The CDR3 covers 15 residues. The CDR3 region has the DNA TGCGCCAGCAGTGCTAGCGGGGGGCTTCTGAATACGCAGTATTTT. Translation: CASSASGGLLNTQYF.

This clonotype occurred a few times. CDR3: CSARGGALYNEQFF. The CDR3 nucleotides are TGCAGTGCTAGGGGGGGGGCGCTTTACAATGAGCAGTTCTTC. The rearrangement joins TRBV20-1 to TRBJ2-1; D may be TRBD2 (7 bases). Trimming pared 3 bases from V and 4 bases from J, leaving 13 bases between. The germline V gene has CDR1 DFQATT and CDR2 SNEGSKA (reference sequence). The CDR3 length is 14 residues.

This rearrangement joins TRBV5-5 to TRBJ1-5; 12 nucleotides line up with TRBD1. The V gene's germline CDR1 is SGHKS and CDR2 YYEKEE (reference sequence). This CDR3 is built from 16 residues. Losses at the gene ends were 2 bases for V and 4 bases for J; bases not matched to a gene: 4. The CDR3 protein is CASSFRGQGANQPQHF. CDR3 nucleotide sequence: TGTGCCAGCAGCTTCCGGGGACAGGGGGCGAATCAGCCCCAGCATTTT.

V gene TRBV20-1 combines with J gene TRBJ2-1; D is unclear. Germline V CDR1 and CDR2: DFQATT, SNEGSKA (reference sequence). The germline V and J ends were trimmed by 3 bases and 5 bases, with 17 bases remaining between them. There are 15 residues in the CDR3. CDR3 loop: CSARTSKESHNEQFF. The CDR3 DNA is TGCAGTGCTAGGACCTCTAAAGAGTCGCACAATGAGCAGTTCTTC.